A selection of T cell receptor beta chains follows, all from one sample in a study of T cells in Graves' hyperthyroidism and ophthalmopathy. Each CDR3 protein gets one entry after TCRdb re-called the multiplex PCR reads with MiXCR. The repertoire holds about 180,000 distinct CDR3 sequences, with over 15% as singletons. Input material: blood. The receptors here all came from a woman aged 50 to 60 with Graves' hyperthyroidism. The CDR3 runs from the conserved cysteine through the conserved F or W. The D gene is left open where the match is weak. Clone size is stated in some rows and not others, as once, few, many or a class when expanded.

j_call | d_call | clone_size | v_call | cdr3_nt | cdr3_aa
TRBJ1-5 | TRBD1 | . | TRBV4-2 | TGTGCCAGCTGCCCAGGGGGGGGCAATCAGCCCCAGCATTTT | CASCPGGGNQPQHF
TRBJ2-7 | . | . | TRBV11-1 | TGTGCCAGCAGTCAGAAATGGGGTTACGAGCAGTACTTC | CASSQKWGYEQYF
TRBJ2-2 | . | once | TRBV4-3 | TGCGCCAGCAGCGCGGGCGGTTACACCGGGGAGCTGTTTTTT | CASSAGGYTGELFF
TRBJ1-4 | . | many | TRBV20-1 | TGCAGTGCTAGGCCAGGGGTAGAAGAAAAACTGTTTTTT | CSARPGVEEKLFF
TRBJ2-3 | . | . | TRBV5-1 | TGCGCCAGCAGCTGGATCACAGATACGCAGTATTTT | CASSWITDTQYF
TRBJ1-6 | TRBD1 | many | TRBV12-3/TRBV12-4 | TGTGCCAGCAGTGTGGACAGGGGAAATTCACCCCTCCACTTT | CASSVDRGNSPLHF
TRBJ2-5 | TRBD1 | few | TRBV4-3 | TGCGCCAGCAGCCAAAGGACAGGGCCGTGGCAAGAGACCCAGTACTTC | CASSQRTGPWQETQYF
TRBJ2-7 | TRBD1 | many | TRBV19 | TGTGCCAGTAGTATTTCGGGGACAGGAATCTACGAGCAGTACTTC | CASSISGTGIYEQYF
TRBJ1-5 | TRBD1 | . | TRBV19 | TGTGCCAGTCGGGACAGGGGGCGATCATTAAATAGCAATCAGCCCCAGCATTTT | CASRDRGRSLNSNQPQHF
TRBJ2-3 | TRBD2 | . | TRBV20-1 | TGCAGTGCTATAGCGGGGGGGCCTGATACGCAGTATTTT | CSAIAGGPDTQYF
TRBJ2-7 | . | many | TRBV5-8 | TGTGCCAGCAGGTCTCCTATTGGCTACGAGCAGTACTTC | CASRSPIGYEQYF
TRBJ2-2 | TRBD1 | many | TRBV7-2 | TGTGCCAGCAGCCTGGGGGGGACAGGGACCGGGGAGCTGTTTTTT | CASSLGGTGTGELFF
TRBJ2-7 | TRBD1 | many | TRBV7-2 | TGTGCCAGCAGCTTAGGTTGGGGACAGGGCTACGAGCAGTACTTC | CASSLGWGQGYEQYF
TRBJ2-5 | . | many | TRBV2 | TGTGCCAGCAGTCGAGAGGAGACCCAGTACTTC | CASSREETQYF
TRBJ2-7 | . | . | TRBV10-3 | TGTGCCATCAGTTCCGACAGGTTAAGCTCCTACGAGCAGTACTTC | CAISSDRLSSYEQYF
TRBJ2-1 | . | . | TRBV11-3 | TGTGCCAGCAGCTTAAATTCGGTCCGGGGGGAGCAGTTCTTC | CASSLNSVRGEQFF
TRBJ2-5 | . | . | TRBV18 | TGTGCCAGCTCACCGATGAGGGGCGCGGAGACCCAGTACTTC | CASSPMRGAETQYF
TRBJ2-7 | . | many | TRBV11-1 | TGTGCCAGCAGCCTCGGACATCGAAGCTCCTACGAGCAGTACTTC | CASSLGHRSSYEQYF
TRBJ1-5 | . | . | TRBV12-3/TRBV12-4 | TGTGCCAGCAGCGTACCAGTGTATAGCAATCAGCCCCAGCATTTT | CASSVPVYSNQPQHF
TRBJ2-7 | . | many | TRBV6-2/TRBV6-3 | TGTGCCAGCAGTAGAGGGACCACCAACGAGCAGTACTTC | CASSRGTTNEQYF
TRBJ1-4 | . | many | TRBV7-8 | TGTGCCAGCAGCTTAACCTGGAGGGTCCCCCATGAAAAACTGTTTTTT | CASSLTWRVPHEKLFF
TRBJ1-2 | . | many | TRBV29-1 | TGCAGCGTTGTTGATATAACAGCTAACTATGGCTACACCTTC | CSVVDITANYGYTF
TRBJ1-1 | TRBD1 | . | TRBV5-4 | TGTGCCAGCAGCAGGGACAGAGACCCTGAAGCTTTCTTT | CASSRDRDPEAFF
TRBJ1-2 | TRBD1 | . | TRBV7-9 | TGTGCCAGCAGCTTAGCCTCTTACCGGGACAGAAAAGGCTATGGCTACACCTTC | CASSLASYRDRKGYGYTF
TRBJ2-7 | . | . | TRBV12-3/TRBV12-4 | TGTGCCAGCAGTCCTCTTAGCGGCTCCTACGAGCAGTACTTC | CASSPLSGSYEQYF
TRBJ2-5 | . | many | TRBV15 | TGTGCCACCAGCAGAGACCCCCCCGGGGCAGGGGTGTGGGGAACCCAGTACTTC | CATSRDPPGAGVWGTQYF
TRBJ1-4 | . | . | TRBV4-2 | TGTGCCAGCAGCCAGGCCCTCACAGGACCCAATGAAAAACCGTTTTTT | CASSQALTGPNEKPFF
TRBJ1-1 | . | . | TRBV28 | TGTGCCAGCAGTTTCGACTACCCGATGAACACTGAAGCTTTCTTT | CASSFDYPMNTEAFF
TRBJ2-1 | TRBD2 | many | TRBV9 | TGTGCCAGCAGCTCCCCTTCTTTCTCGGGGACTAGCGGGGGGGCCTCTGAGCAGTTCTTC | CASSSPSFSGTSGGASEQFF
TRBJ2-5 | . | . | TRBV18 | TGTGCCAGCTCACCACAGGGTAACCAAGAGACCCAGTACTTC | CASSPQGNQETQYF
TRBJ1-1 | TRBD1 | . | TRBV11-2 | TGTGCCAGCAGCTTCAGGGGACAGATGAACACTGAAGCTTTCTTT | CASSFRGQMNTEAFF
TRBJ2-3 | TRBD2 | once | TRBV2 | TGTGCCATCAGCATTAGCGGGAGTGATACGCAGTATTTT | CAISISGSDTQYF
TRBJ1-1 | . | many | TRBV11-2 | TGTGCCAGCAGCTTAGAGGCAGGGAGGGCTGAAGCTTTCTTT | CASSLEAGRAEAFF
TRBJ2-3 | . | many | TRBV27 | TGTGCCAGCAGACCCCCGACAGCAGATACGCAGTATTTT | CASRPPTADTQYF
TRBJ2-5 | . | many | TRBV7-9 | TGTGCCAGCAGCTTCGACGGTCAAGAGACCCAGTACTTC | CASSFDGQETQYF
TRBJ1-1 | . | many | TRBV4-2 | TGTGCCAGCAGCCAAGAACAGAATAGTGGGGAAGCTTTCTTT | CASSQEQNSGEAFF
TRBJ1-1 | . | . | TRBV28 | TGTGCCAGCAGTTTACCCGGGGCAGGGGACATGAACACTGAAGCTTTCTTT | CASSLPGAGDMNTEAFF
TRBJ1-5 | . | once | TRBV28 | TGTGCCAGCAGTTTCGGGGCATGGGCACTAAATCAGCCCCAGCATTTT | CASSFGAWALNQPQHF
TRBJ1-1 | . | many | TRBV29-1 | TGCAGCGTTGAAAGGCGAGGCACTGAAGCTTTCTTT | CSVERRGTEAFF
TRBJ2-7 | . | . | TRBV12-3/TRBV12-4 | TGTGCCAGCAGTACGCTCTACGAGCAGTACTTC | CASSTLYEQYF
TRBJ2-1 | TRBD2 | many | TRBV11-2 | TGTGCCAGCAGCACCGGGGGGGATTACAATGAGCAGTTCTTC | CASSTGGDYNEQFF
TRBJ2-1 | . | few | TRBV5-1 | TGCGCCAGCGGCTCTGAGGGTACCTGGTACAATGAGCAGTTCTTC | CASGSEGTWYNEQFF
TRBJ2-7 | TRBD1 | many | TRBV7-2 | TGTGCCAGCAGCCGAGACAGGGGTTCATGGCACGAGCAGTACTTC | CASSRDRGSWHEQYF
TRBJ1-2 | . | many | TRBV6-5 | TGTGCCAGCAGTTACAGAACGAACTATGGCTACACCTTC | CASSYRTNYGYTF
TRBJ1-2 | TRBD1 | few | TRBV9 | TGTGCCAGCAGCGCCTCTAACCGGGACAGCTTTATGGGCTACACCTTC | CASSASNRDSFMGYTF
TRBJ2-3 | . | few | TRBV4-3 | TGCGCCAGCAGCCAAGAGATCGGGGGACTGAGCACAGATACGCAGTATTTT | CASSQEIGGLSTDTQYF
TRBJ2-3 | TRBD1 | few | TRBV5-6 | TGTGCCAGCAGCTGGGGACAGAGAGCGAATACGCAGTATTTT | CASSWGQRANTQYF
TRBJ1-2 | TRBD1 | . | TRBV7-8 | TGTGCCAGCAGCACAAAACGACAGGGTGATAACTATGGCTACACCTTC | CASSTKRQGDNYGYTF
TRBJ2-7 | . | many | TRBV7-9 | TGTGCCAGCAGCCCCCGGGGCGCCTATGAGCAGTACTTC | CASSPRGAYEQYF
TRBJ2-5 | . | . | TRBV20-1 | TGCAGTGCTAGAGATGGGGACACAAATCGAATGTACTTC | CSARDGDTNRMYF
TRBJ1-1 | . | . | TRBV4-1 | TGCGCCAGCAGTCGGCTGGCAGGGTTGAACACTGAAGCTTTCTTT | CASSRLAGLNTEAFF
TRBJ2-6 | . | . | TRBV24-1 | TGTGCCACCAGTGGATCTGGGGCCAACGTCCTGACTTTC | CATSGSGANVLTF
TRBJ2-1 | . | many | TRBV29-1 | TGCAGCGTTGAAGATTACCAGGGGAGCTCCTACAATGAGCAGTTCTTC | CSVEDYQGSSYNEQFF
TRBJ1-5 | TRBD1 | many | TRBV20-1 | TGCAGTGCTAGAGTGGGAACAGGGGGGAATCAGCCCCAGCATTTT | CSARVGTGGNQPQHF
TRBJ1-6 | . | many | TRBV2 | TGTGCCAGCAGGTTGGACAAGATCGCACCCCTCCACTTT | CASRLDKIAPLHF
TRBJ1-2 | . | few | TRBV9 | TGTGCCAGCAGCGCAAAGGGTGCCGCTAACTATGGCTACACCTTC | CASSAKGAANYGYTF
TRBJ1-2 | TRBD1 | many | TRBV19 | TGTGCCAGTATTGGACAGGGGGCGGGTGGCTACACCTTC | CASIGQGAGGYTF
TRBJ1-6 | TRBD1 | many | TRBV6-1 | TGTGCCAGCAGTGAACCGAGATCGGTCAGGGGGCTGGCTAATTCACCCCTCCACTTT | CASSEPRSVRGLANSPLHF
TRBJ1-2 | . | many | TRBV4-1 | TGCGCCAGCAGCCCCCCGGGGGAGACTGAAGGCTACACCTTC | CASSPPGETEGYTF
TRBJ1-2 | . | many | TRBV5-1 | TGTGCCAGCAGCTTAGACGGTGACTATGGCTACACCTTC | CASSLDGDYGYTF